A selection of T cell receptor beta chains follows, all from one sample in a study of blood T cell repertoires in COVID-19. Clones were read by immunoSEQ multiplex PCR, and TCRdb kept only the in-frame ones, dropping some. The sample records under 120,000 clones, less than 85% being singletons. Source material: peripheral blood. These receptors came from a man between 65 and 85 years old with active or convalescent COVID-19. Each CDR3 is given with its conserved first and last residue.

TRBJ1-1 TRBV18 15 CASSQTRQPNTEAFF
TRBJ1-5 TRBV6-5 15 CASRAGTGGDQPQHF
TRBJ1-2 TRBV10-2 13 CASSGSGDYGYTF
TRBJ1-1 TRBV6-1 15 CASSEAGRVYTEAFF
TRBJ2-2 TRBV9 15 CASSGSTSATGELFF
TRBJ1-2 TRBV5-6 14 CASSLRPPNYGYTF
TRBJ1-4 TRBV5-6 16 CASSLWQGVANEKLFF
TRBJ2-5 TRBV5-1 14 CASSWGGRIETQYF
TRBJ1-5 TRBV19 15 CASTGTGGDLQPQHF
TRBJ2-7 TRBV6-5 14 CASSYGGSSLEQYF
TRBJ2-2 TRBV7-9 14 CASPFAGNTGELFF
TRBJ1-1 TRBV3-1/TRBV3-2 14 CASRPGQGRTEAFF
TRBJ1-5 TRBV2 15 CASSGGQGFNQPQHF
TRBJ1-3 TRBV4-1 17 CASSQEAGEGYGNTIYF
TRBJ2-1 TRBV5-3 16 CARSLYRESSYNEQFF
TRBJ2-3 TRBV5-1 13 CASREEITDTQYF
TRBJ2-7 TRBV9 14 CASSLQTGSYEQYF
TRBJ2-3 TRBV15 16 CATSRDMTDSTDTQYF
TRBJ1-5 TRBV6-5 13 CAVGQVSNQPQHF
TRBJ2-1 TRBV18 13 CASSPGANNEQFF
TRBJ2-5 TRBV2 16 CASSEVRAGGAETQYF
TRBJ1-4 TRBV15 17 CATSRDRGGSTNEKLFF
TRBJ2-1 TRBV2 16 CASSEVEGGRGSKQFF
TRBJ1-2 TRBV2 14 CASSFLDREYGYTF
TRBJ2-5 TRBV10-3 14 CAISTGTGRETQYF